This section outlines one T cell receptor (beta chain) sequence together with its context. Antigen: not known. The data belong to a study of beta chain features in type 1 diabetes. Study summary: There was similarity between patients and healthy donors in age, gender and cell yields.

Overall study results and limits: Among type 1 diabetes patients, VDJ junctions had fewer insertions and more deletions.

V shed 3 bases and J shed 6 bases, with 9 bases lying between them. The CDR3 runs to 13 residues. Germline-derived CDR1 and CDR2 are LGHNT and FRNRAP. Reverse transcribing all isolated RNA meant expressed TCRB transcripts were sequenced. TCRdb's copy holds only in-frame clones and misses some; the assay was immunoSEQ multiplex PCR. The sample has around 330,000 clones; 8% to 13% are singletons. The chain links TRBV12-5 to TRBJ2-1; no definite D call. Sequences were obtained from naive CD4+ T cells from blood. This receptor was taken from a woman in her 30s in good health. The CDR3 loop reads CASGLDQVNEQFF. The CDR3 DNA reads TGTGCTAGTGGTTTAGATCAGGTCAATGAGCAGTTCTTC.